The 23 T cell receptor beta chains in this list originate from one sample, sequenced in a study of T cell responses to AZD1222 COVID-19 vaccine. The repertoire was sequenced with immunoSEQ multiplex PCR; TCRdb's copy has only in-frame clones and lacks some. The sample has some 110,000 clones; roughly 88% are singletons. The material sequenced was peripheral blood, taken on day 0 of AZD1222 vaccination. These TCRs come from an adult in good health.

The J gene is TRBJ2-2, the V gene TRBV10-3; a possible D gene is TRBD1 (6 bases). CDR1 ENHRY and CDR2 SYGVKD come from the germline V gene. The CDR3 covers 12 residues. Trimming took 10 bases from V and 3 from J, leaving 9 bases between them. DNA of the CDR3: TGTGCCACCAACAGGGACACCGGGGAGCTGTTTTTT. It translates to CATNRDTGELFF.

The chain has TRBV7-8 and TRBJ2-1; 9 bases are shared with TRBD2. The CDR3 runs to 13 residues. Germline values: CDR1 SGHVS, CDR2 FQNEAQ. V was pared by 5 bases and J by 10 bases, with 6 bases of the junction left unmatched. As DNA, the CDR3 is TGTGCCAGCAGCACACCGGGACTAGCCGAGCAGTTCTTC. It is translated as CASSTPGLAEQFF.

This clone was detected only a few times. The chain carries TRBV9 and TRBJ2-7; TRBD2 aligns across 8 bases. The ends lost 0 bases at V and 2 bases at J; junction bases unmatched: 1. CDR3 size: 14 residues. Germline CDR1 and CDR2: SGDLS and YYNGEE. This chain's CDR3 is CASSVGLAPYEQYF. The CDR3 bases are TGTGCCAGCAGCGTAGGACTAGCGCCCTACGAGCAGTACTTC. Variable domain in full (rest from reference TRBV9 and TRBJ2-7): DSGVTQTPKHLITATGQRVTLRCSPRSGDLSVYWYQQSLDQGLQFLIQYYNGEERAKGNILERFSAQQFPDLHSELNLSSLELGDSALYFCASSVGLAPYEQYFGPGTRLTVT.

The DNA for the CDR3 is TGCGCCAGCAGCTCTTCTAGCGGGAGGGTCAATGAGCAGTTCTTC. This codes for CASSSSSGRVNEQFF. This chain joins TRBV5-1 and TRBJ2-1, with 12 bases lining up with TRBD2. V shed 3 bases and J 6 bases; nucleotides not matched to a gene: 4. In germline, CDR1 is SGHRS, CDR2 YFSETQ. This CDR3 is 15 amino acids long.

V and J are TRBV5-1 and TRBJ2-7; TRBD2 might be the D (6 bases). Germline CDR1 SGHRS, CDR2 YFSETQ. V lost 6 bases and J 1 base, leaving 14 bases between the germline ends. The CDR3 length is 14 residues. The CDR3 sequence is CASTSSGTSYEQYF. The CDR3 bases are TGCGCCAGCACCTCTTCAGGGACTTCCTACGAGCAGTACTTC.

Written as DNA, the CDR3 is TGTGCCAGTAGTATGGGACTAGTACGAGGGGAGCAGTTCTTC. Its protein product is CASSMGLVRGEQFF. The chain couples TRBV19 to TRBJ2-1; 8 positions agree with TRBD2. The CDR3 covers 14 residues. V lost 3 bases and J lost 10; bases outside the gene matches: 8. Germline V gene data show CDR1 as LNHDA and CDR2 as SQIVND (reference sequence).

The gene calls are TRBV12-3 or TRBV12-4 and TRBJ2-7; a possible D gene is TRBD1 (7 bases). The CDR3 consists of 13 residues. V lost 5 bases to trimming and J lost 7 bases, with 15 bases between them. The CDR3 nucleotides read TGTGCCAGCAGTGGATCAGGGGGGCGGGAGCAGTACTTC. Residues: CASSGSGGREQYF.

Note on this clone: At one boundary the junction diverges from the germline segment, which might be a read error. The J gene is TRBJ1-3, the V gene TRBV25-1; no definite D call. CDR3 length: 13 amino acids. CDR1 and CDR2 from the germline V gene are MGHDK and SYGVNS. The CDR3 sequence: CASSPPYGHTIYF. As DNA, the CDR3 is TGTGCCAGCAGCCCCCCCTATGGACACACCATATATTTT.

This clone is a singleton in its sample. The rearrangement joins TRBV6-5 to TRBJ2-1; D is unclear. Deletions cut 8 bases from V and 5 bases from J, with 7 bases between. Germline CDR1 MNHEY, CDR2 SVGAGI. This CDR3 has 11 amino acids. CDR3 residues: CASSRNNEQFF. The CDR3 nucleotides are TGTGCCAGCTCCCGAAACAATGAGCAGTTCTTC.

The chain has TRBV9 and TRBJ1-5; D perhaps matches TRBD1 (6 bases). Trimming took 0 bases from V and 2 from J, leaving 9 bases between them. Germline CDR1 is SGDLS and CDR2 is YYNGEE. CDR3 length: 15 residues. The CDR3 DNA reads TGTGCCAGCAGCGTAGGTGGGGGCGGCAATCAGCCCCAGCATTTT. Encoded protein: CASSVGGGGNQPQHF.

V is TRBV7-2 and J is TRBJ2-7, with a weak D call TRBD1 (5 bases). This CDR3 is 13 amino acids long. V was cut by 3 bases and J by 3 bases, with 9 bases left in between. Germline V CDR1 and CDR2: SGHTA, FQGNSA. Here the CDR3 DNA reads TGTGCCAGCAGCTTTTCAGGGTTCTACGAGCAGTACTTC. This encodes CASSFSGFYEQYF.

J is TRBJ1-6 and V is TRBV7-3; D is unclear. The germline gives CDR1 SGHTA, CDR2 FQGTGA. V dropped 3 bases and J dropped 5 bases, with 5 bases sitting between them. The CDR3 totals 13 residues. The CDR3 region is CASSLQNNSPLHF. The CDR3 DNA is TGTGCCAGCAGCTTGCAGAATAATTCACCCCTCCACTTT.

The V and J genes are TRBV24-1 and TRBJ2-3; maybe TRBD2 (5 bases). The CDR3 spans 12 residues. The germline CDR1 and CDR2 sequences are KGHDR and SFDVKD. Deletions cut 8 bases from V and 6 bases from J, with 11 bases between. In nucleotides, the CDR3 is TGTGCCACCATGAGCCCGGGGGATACGCAGTATTTT. Its protein product is CATMSPGDTQYF.

The J gene is TRBJ1-4, the V gene TRBV6-2 or TRBV6-3; 8 bases match TRBD1. Germline-derived CDR1 and CDR2 are MNHEY and SVGEGT. The CDR3 loop spans 15 amino acids. V gave up 4 bases and J gave up 7 bases; unmatched junction bases: 8. The CDR3 DNA is TGTGCCAGCAGTTCGGGACAGGCGACGATTGAAAAACTGTTTTTT. It translates to CASSSGQATIEKLFF.

The rearrangement links TRBV15 to TRBJ2-7; no definite D call. Trimming removed 0 bases at V and 5 bases at J, with 14 bases between. This CDR3 comprises 15 residues. Germline V gene data show CDR1 as LNHNV and CDR2 as YYDKDF (reference sequence). The CDR3 sequence: CATSRDRMGINEQYF. CDR3 DNA: TGTGCCACCAGCAGAGATCGGATGGGTATCAACGAGCAGTACTTC.

The chain links TRBV24-1 to TRBJ1-5; the D is unclear. CDR3 length: 14 amino acids. The germline CDR1 and CDR2 sequences are KGHDR and SFDVKD. Trimming cost V 9 bases and J 0 bases, with 11 bases left between them. The CDR3 nucleotides are TGTGCCACCCGGGGAAGGAATAGCAATCAGCCCCAGCATTTT. This codes for CATRGRNSNQPQHF.

The chain's CDR3 is CASSPLGQGPNTGELFF. CDR3 DNA sequence: TGTGCCAGCAGTCCACTCGGACAGGGCCCGAACACCGGGGAGCTGTTTTTT. This chain uses TRBV27 with TRBJ2-2; the match to TRBD1 covers 8 bases. The germline CDR1 and CDR2 sequences are MNHEY and SMNVEV (reference sequence). Losses at the gene ends were 5 bases for V and 0 bases for J; bases not matched to a gene: 8. This CDR3 has 17 amino acids.

The chain links TRBV19 to TRBJ2-3; D is undetermined. The CDR3 has 12 amino acids. Germline CDR1 and CDR2: LNHDA and SQIVND (reference sequence). V dropped 1 base and J dropped 4 bases, with 3 bases sitting between them. CDR3 sequence (DNA): TGTGCCAGTAGTATAGTGGCAGATACGCAGTATTTT. This codes for CASSIVADTQYF.

This rearrangement joins TRBV10-3 to TRBJ2-5; D gene unclear. Germline V gene lookup returns CDR1 ENHRY and CDR2 SYGVKD. V lost 6 bases to trimming and J lost 1 base, with 15 bases between them. CDR3 length: 15 amino acids. DNA of the CDR3: TGTGCCATCAGCCGTACAATGGATGCCCAAGAGACCCAGTACTTC. Protein: CAISRTMDAQETQYF.

The chain combines TRBV5-5 with TRBJ2-7; TRBD1 agrees at 9 bases. Trimming cost V 4 bases and J 5 bases; bases outside gene matches: 10. There are 15 residues in the CDR3. Germline V gives CDR1 SGHKS, CDR2 YYEKEE (reference sequence). As DNA, the CDR3 is TGTGCCAGCAGCCCGGAAGGGACAGGGAAAGACGAGCAGTACTTC. Translation: CASSPEGTGKDEQYF. The whole variable domain, filled in from reference TRBV5-5 and TRBJ2-7, reads DAGVTQSPTHLIKTRGQQVTLRCSPISGHKSVSWYQQVLGQGPQFIFQYYEKEERGRGNFPDRFSARQFPNYSSELNVNALLLGDSALYLCASSPEGTGKDEQYFGPGTRLTVT.

The chain uses TRBV24-1 and TRBJ2-1, with D perhaps TRBD1 (6 bases). This CDR3 contains 16 residues. The germline V and J ends were trimmed by 7 bases and 8 bases, with 23 bases remaining between them. Germline V CDR1 and CDR2: KGHDR, SFDVKD. CDR3 residues: CATSGSRGPLLHEQFF. The CDR3 DNA follows: TGTGCCACCAGCGGATCCAGGGGACCCCTCCTTCATGAGCAGTTCTTC.

This chain connects TRBV20-1 to TRBJ2-7; 10 bases line up with TRBD1. V was pared by 1 base and J by 13 bases, with 4 bases of the junction left unmatched. The germline gives CDR1 DFQATT, CDR2 SNEGSKA (reference sequence). The CDR3 runs to 11 residues. The chain's CDR3 is CSARGGTGEYF. Written as DNA, the CDR3 is TGCAGTGCTAGAGGGGGGACAGGGGAATACTTC.

The chain couples TRBV4-3 to TRBJ2-3; 8 bases agree with TRBD2. The junction had 7 bases not matched to a gene; V was cut back by 4 bases and J by 1 base. The CDR3 runs to 16 residues. Germline-derived CDR1 and CDR2 are LGHNA and YSLEER. CDR3 sequence reads: CASSPGLADRTDTQYF. The CDR3 DNA is TGCGCCAGCAGCCCCGGACTAGCAGACCGCACAGATACGCAGTATTTT.